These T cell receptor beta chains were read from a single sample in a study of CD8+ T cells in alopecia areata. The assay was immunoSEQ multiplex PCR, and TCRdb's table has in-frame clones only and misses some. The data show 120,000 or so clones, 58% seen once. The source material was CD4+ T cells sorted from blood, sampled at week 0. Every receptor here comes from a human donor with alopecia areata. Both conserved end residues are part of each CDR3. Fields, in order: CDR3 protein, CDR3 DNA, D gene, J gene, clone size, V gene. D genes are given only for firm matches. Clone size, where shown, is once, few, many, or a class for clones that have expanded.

CDR3aa: CASSGKRGETQYF
CDR3nt: TGTGCCAGCAGCGGGAAGCGAGGAGAGACCCAGTACTTC
d_gene: .
j_gene: TRBJ2-5
abundance: .
v_gene: TRBV5-4

CDR3aa: CASSSGGPWNTEAFF
CDR3nt: TGTGCCAGCAGTTCGGGGGGACCCTGGAACACTGAAGCTTTCTTT
d_gene: .
j_gene: TRBJ1-1
abundance: .
v_gene: TRBV5-6

CDR3aa: CASSETSGQETQYF
CDR3nt: TGTGCCAGCAGCGAGACTAGCGGGCAAGAGACCCAGTACTTC
d_gene: TRBD2
j_gene: TRBJ2-5
abundance: .
v_gene: TRBV9

CDR3aa: CASSPEEGAGYTF
CDR3nt: TGTGCCAGCTCACCAGAAGAGGGAGCGGGCTACACCTTC
d_gene: .
j_gene: TRBJ1-2
abundance: .
v_gene: TRBV18

CDR3aa: CASSSLGLNTQYF
CDR3nt: TGTGCCAGCAGCTCCCTCGGGCTAAATACGCAGTATTTT
d_gene: .
j_gene: TRBJ2-3
abundance: .
v_gene: TRBV7-9

CDR3aa: CASSHGLAGGPRGPNEQFF
CDR3nt: TGCGCCAGCAGCCATGGACTAGCGGGAGGACCCAGAGGTCCGAATGAGCAGTTCTTC
d_gene: TRBD2
j_gene: TRBJ2-1
abundance: .
v_gene: TRBV4-1

CDR3aa: CASSYKRGGSETQYF
CDR3nt: TGTGCCAGCAGTTACAAGCGGGGGGGCTCCGAGACCCAGTACTTC
d_gene: TRBD2
j_gene: TRBJ2-5
abundance: .
v_gene: TRBV6-5

CDR3aa: CASEGQSKTQYF
CDR3nt: TGTGCCAGCGAGGGACAGTCGAAGACCCAGTACTTC
d_gene: TRBD1
j_gene: TRBJ2-5
abundance: .
v_gene: TRBV7-2

CDR3aa: CASSQDRGRYNEQFF
CDR3nt: TGTGCCAGCTCGCAAGACAGGGGGAGGTACAATGAGCAGTTCTTC
d_gene: TRBD1
j_gene: TRBJ2-1
abundance: .
v_gene: TRBV18

CDR3aa: CASSLDWGSYEQYF
CDR3nt: TGTGCCAGCAGCTTAGATTGGGGTAGCTACGAGCAGTACTTC
d_gene: .
j_gene: TRBJ2-7
abundance: few
v_gene: TRBV7-2

CDR3aa: CASRPNRPGSSYNEQFF
CDR3nt: TGTGCCAGTAGGCCCAACCGACCAGGGAGCTCCTACAATGAGCAGTTCTTC
d_gene: .
j_gene: TRBJ2-1
abundance: .
v_gene: TRBV19

CDR3aa: CASSLGGQLNEKLFF
CDR3nt: TGTGCCAGCAGCTTGGGGGGACAGCTTAATGAAAAACTGTTTTTT
d_gene: TRBD1
j_gene: TRBJ1-4
abundance: once
v_gene: TRBV7-2

CDR3aa: CASSLGQGAGELFF
CDR3nt: TGCGCCAGCAGCCTCGGACAGGGGGCCGGGGAGCTGTTTTTT
d_gene: TRBD1
j_gene: TRBJ2-2
abundance: .
v_gene: TRBV4-1

CDR3aa: CASSPSDNSPLHF
CDR3nt: TGTGCCAGCAGCCCTTCAGATAATTCACCCCTCCACTTT
d_gene: .
j_gene: TRBJ1-6
abundance: .
v_gene: TRBV11-2

CDR3aa: CASSYGTDAYEQYF
CDR3nt: TGTGCCAGCAGTTACGGGACCGACGCCTACGAGCAGTACTTC
d_gene: .
j_gene: TRBJ2-7
abundance: .
v_gene: TRBV6-5

CDR3aa: CASTHPLGPGELFF
CDR3nt: TGTGCCAGCACACACCCTCTAGGCCCCGGGGAGCTGTTTTTT
d_gene: .
j_gene: TRBJ2-2
abundance: few
v_gene: TRBV5-6

CDR3aa: CASSLGRAPYEQYF
CDR3nt: TGTGCCAGCAGTTTAGGCAGGGCCCCCTACGAGCAGTACTTC
d_gene: .
j_gene: TRBJ2-7
abundance: .
v_gene: TRBV28

CDR3aa: CASSGTGVGYTF
CDR3nt: TGTGCCAGCAGTGGGACAGGGGTTGGCTACACCTTC
d_gene: TRBD1
j_gene: TRBJ1-2
abundance: .
v_gene: TRBV25-1

CDR3aa: CASLVSTGPNQPQHF
CDR3nt: TGTGCCAGCCTCGTTTCGACAGGGCCCAATCAGCCCCAGCATTTT
d_gene: TRBD1
j_gene: TRBJ1-5
abundance: once
v_gene: TRBV7-2

CDR3aa: CSVEGPNGELFF
CDR3nt: TGCAGCGTTGAAGGACCGAACGGGGAGCTGTTTTTT
d_gene: .
j_gene: TRBJ2-2
abundance: .
v_gene: TRBV29-1

CDR3aa: CASSADRTYEQYF
CDR3nt: TGTGCCAGCAGTGCCGACAGGACCTACGAGCAGTACTTC
d_gene: .
j_gene: TRBJ2-7
abundance: .
v_gene: TRBV6-6

CDR3aa: CASSFGGGGGVKNIQYF
CDR3nt: TGCGCCAGCAGCTTCGGAGGGGGCGGAGGGGTCAAAAACATTCAGTACTTC
d_gene: .
j_gene: TRBJ2-4
abundance: .
v_gene: TRBV5-1

CDR3aa: CASRRDTATYEQYF
CDR3nt: TGTGCCAGCAGGCGGGACACGGCGACCTACGAGCAGTACTTC
d_gene: .
j_gene: TRBJ2-7
abundance: .
v_gene: TRBV7-2

CDR3aa: CASSGGASRSTGELFF
CDR3nt: TGCGCCAGCAGCGGAGGCGCATCAAGGAGCACCGGGGAGCTGTTTTTT
d_gene: .
j_gene: TRBJ2-2
abundance: .
v_gene: TRBV5-1

CDR3aa: CASSLADGQGYRVTF
CDR3nt: TGTGCCAGCAGCTTAGCTGATGGGCAGGGCTACAGGGTCACCTTC
d_gene: .
j_gene: TRBJ1-2
abundance: few
v_gene: TRBV7-3

CDR3aa: CASSFTGGPGELFF
CDR3nt: TGTGCCAGCAGTTTTACAGGGGGCCCCGGGGAGCTGTTTTTT
d_gene: TRBD1
j_gene: TRBJ2-2
abundance: .
v_gene: TRBV6-5

CDR3aa: CASSQRTSGGSYEQYF
CDR3nt: TGTGCCAGCAGCCAACGGACTAGCGGGGGAAGCTACGAGCAGTACTTC
d_gene: TRBD2
j_gene: TRBJ2-7
abundance: .
v_gene: TRBV5-4

CDR3aa: CASSRHARGYGELFF
CDR3nt: TGTGCCAGCAGTCGCCACGCACGGGGATACGGGGAGCTGTTTTTT
d_gene: .
j_gene: TRBJ2-2
abundance: once
v_gene: TRBV6-5

CDR3aa: CTSPAAWVETQYF
CDR3nt: TGCACCAGCCCCGCTGCATGGGTAGAGACCCAGTACTTC
d_gene: .
j_gene: TRBJ2-5
abundance: .
v_gene: TRBV1

CDR3aa: CASSITDSTIQYF
CDR3nt: TGTGCCAGTAGTATAACGGACTCTACCATTCAGTACTTC
d_gene: .
j_gene: TRBJ2-4
abundance: .
v_gene: TRBV19

CDR3aa: CASSLWTGTSGSGYEQYF
CDR3nt: TGCGCCAGCAGCTTGTGGACCGGGACTAGCGGGAGTGGCTACGAGCAGTACTTC
d_gene: TRBD2
j_gene: TRBJ2-7
abundance: .
v_gene: TRBV5-1

CDR3aa: CAWSRGAITEAFF
CDR3nt: TGTGCCTGGAGTAGGGGGGCTATTACTGAAGCTTTCTTT
d_gene: .
j_gene: TRBJ1-1
abundance: .
v_gene: TRBV30

CDR3aa: CASSIRSYTEAFF
CDR3nt: TGTGCCAGTAGTATCAGGTCTTACACTGAAGCTTTCTTT
d_gene: .
j_gene: TRBJ1-1
abundance: .
v_gene: TRBV19

CDR3aa: CASSQEGLNQPQHF
CDR3nt: TGTGCCAGCAGCCAGGAGGGCCTGAATCAGCCCCAGCATTTT
d_gene: .
j_gene: TRBJ1-5
abundance: .
v_gene: TRBV27

CDR3aa: CASSFLGQETYEQYF
CDR3nt: TGTGCCAGCAGCTTCCTTGGACAGGAGACCTACGAGCAGTACTTC
d_gene: TRBD1
j_gene: TRBJ2-7
abundance: .
v_gene: TRBV7-2

CDR3aa: CASSLGTDLQETQYF
CDR3nt: TGTGCCAGCTCACTTGGGACGGATCTCCAAGAGACCCAGTACTTC
d_gene: .
j_gene: TRBJ2-5
abundance: .
v_gene: TRBV18

CDR3aa: CASSSVGGASRSHGYTF
CDR3nt: TGTGCCAGCAGCTCAGTCGGGGGCGCGTCGAGGAGCCATGGCTACACCTTC
d_gene: .
j_gene: TRBJ1-2
abundance: .
v_gene: TRBV7-2

CDR3aa: CASSLAGDYGYTF
CDR3nt: TGTGCCAGCAGCCTAGCGGGGGACTATGGCTACACCTTC
d_gene: .
j_gene: TRBJ1-2
abundance: few
v_gene: TRBV11-1

CDR3aa: CASSLGTVGTEAFF
CDR3nt: TGCGCCAGCAGCCTGGGGACGGTGGGCACTGAAGCTTTCTTT
d_gene: .
j_gene: TRBJ1-1
abundance: few
v_gene: TRBV5-1

CDR3aa: CASSQRPGQDVGVETQYF
CDR3nt: TGCGCCAGCAGCCAACGACCAGGACAGGATGTGGGGGTGGAGACCCAGTACTTC
d_gene: TRBD1
j_gene: TRBJ2-5
abundance: few
v_gene: TRBV4-1

CDR3aa: CASSSPGDRAYSPLHF
CDR3nt: TGTGCCAGCAGCTCTCCTGGGGACAGGGCCTATTCACCCCTCCACTTT
d_gene: TRBD1
j_gene: TRBJ1-6
abundance: .
v_gene: TRBV13

CDR3aa: CASSLSPNYGYTF
CDR3nt: TGTGCCAGCAGTTTATCTCCTAACTATGGCTACACCTTC
d_gene: .
j_gene: TRBJ1-2
abundance: once
v_gene: TRBV6-5

CDR3aa: CASSHDRAGRAEAFF
CDR3nt: TGCGCCAGCAGCCACGACAGGGCGGGGAGAGCTGAAGCTTTCTTT
d_gene: TRBD1
j_gene: TRBJ1-1
abundance: .
v_gene: TRBV4-3

CDR3aa: CASSWTGGSDEKLFF
CDR3nt: TGCGCCAGCAGTTGGACAGGGGGTTCTGATGAAAAACTGTTTTTT
d_gene: TRBD1
j_gene: TRBJ1-4
abundance: .
v_gene: TRBV4-3

CDR3aa: CASSRDAVTEAFF
CDR3nt: TGTGCCAGCAGTCGAGACGCGGTAACTGAAGCTTTCTTT
d_gene: .
j_gene: TRBJ1-1
abundance: .
v_gene: TRBV7-6

CDR3aa: CASSTNNRVTEAFF
CDR3nt: TGTGCCAGCAGTACGAATAACAGGGTCACTGAAGCTTTCTTT
d_gene: .
j_gene: TRBJ1-1
abundance: .
v_gene: TRBV6-5

CDR3aa: CASSQDRGHYEQYF
CDR3nt: TGCGCCAGCAGCCAGGACAGGGGGCACTACGAGCAGTACTTC
d_gene: TRBD1
j_gene: TRBJ2-7
abundance: .
v_gene: TRBV5-1